This T cell receptor (beta chain) was retrieved from a study of identical twins. TCRdb processed the 5' RACE reads anew with MiXCR; each CDR3 protein has one entry. Of 200,000 to 250,000 distinct CDR3 sequences listed, approximately 5.9% were seen once; the top ten hold about 15%. Regarding this clonotype: Sequence at one end of the junction differs from germline and may be a read error.

CDR1 and CDR2 (germline): MNHEY, SVGAGI. This CDR3 comprises 14 residues. This sample also appeared in a second study, on T cells expressing NK-cell markers.

The sample was CD8+ T cells sorted from blood. The rearrangement uses TRBV6-5 and TRBJ1-2; D is possibly TRBD1 (5 bases). This sequence was found in a woman aged 18-29 years in good health. In DNA, the CDR3 is TGTGCCAGCAGTTCTACCCTCGACCCTAGGGGCTGCACCTTC. Amino acid sequence: CASSSTLDPRGCTF.